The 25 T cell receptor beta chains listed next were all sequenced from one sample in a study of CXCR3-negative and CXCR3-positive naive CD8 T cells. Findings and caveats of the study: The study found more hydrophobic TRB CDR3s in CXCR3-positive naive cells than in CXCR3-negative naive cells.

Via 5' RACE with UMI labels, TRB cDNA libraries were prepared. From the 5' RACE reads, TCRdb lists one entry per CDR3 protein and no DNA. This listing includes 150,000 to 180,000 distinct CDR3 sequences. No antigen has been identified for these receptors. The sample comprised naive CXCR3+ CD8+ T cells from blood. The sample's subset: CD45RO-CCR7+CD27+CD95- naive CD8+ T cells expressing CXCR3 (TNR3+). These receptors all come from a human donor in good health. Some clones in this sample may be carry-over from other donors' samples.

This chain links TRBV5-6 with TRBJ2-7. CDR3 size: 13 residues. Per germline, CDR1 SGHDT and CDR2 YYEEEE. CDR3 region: CASTLGVSYEQYF.

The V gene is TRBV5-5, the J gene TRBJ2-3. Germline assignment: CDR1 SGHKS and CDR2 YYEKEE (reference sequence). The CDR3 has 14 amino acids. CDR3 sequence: CASSFASNTDAQYF.

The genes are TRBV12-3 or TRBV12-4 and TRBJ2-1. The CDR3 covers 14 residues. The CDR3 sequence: CASSPGDSYNEQFF.

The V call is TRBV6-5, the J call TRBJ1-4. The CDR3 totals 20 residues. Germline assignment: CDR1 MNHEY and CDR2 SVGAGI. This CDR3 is CASNPRAPHGRGGINEKLFF.

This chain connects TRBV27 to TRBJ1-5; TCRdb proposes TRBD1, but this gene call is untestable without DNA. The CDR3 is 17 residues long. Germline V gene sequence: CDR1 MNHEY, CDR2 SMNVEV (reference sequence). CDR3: CASTLRGAGARNQPQHF.

The CDR3 sequence: CSVEDPVGELETQYF. The V gene is TRBV29-1, the J gene TRBJ2-5; TCRdb indicates TRBD2, and absent DNA this call remains unverified. The germline V gene encodes CDR1 SQVTM and CDR2 ANQGSEA. CDR3 size: 15 residues.

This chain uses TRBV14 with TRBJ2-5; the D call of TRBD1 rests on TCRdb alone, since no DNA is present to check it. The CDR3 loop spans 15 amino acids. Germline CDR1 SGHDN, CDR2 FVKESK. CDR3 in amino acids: CASTQRGSPQETQYF.

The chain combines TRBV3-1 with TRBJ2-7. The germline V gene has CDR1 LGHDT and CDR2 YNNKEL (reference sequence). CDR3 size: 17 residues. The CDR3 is CASSQDTRAGALDEQYF.

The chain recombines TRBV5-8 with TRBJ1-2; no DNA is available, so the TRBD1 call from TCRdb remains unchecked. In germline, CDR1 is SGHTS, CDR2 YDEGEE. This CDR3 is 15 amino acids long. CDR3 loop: CASSFWGQGNYGYTF.

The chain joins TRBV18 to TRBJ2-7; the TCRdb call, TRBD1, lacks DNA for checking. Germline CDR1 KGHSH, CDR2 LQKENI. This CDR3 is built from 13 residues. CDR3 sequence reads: CASSPEGGYEQYF.

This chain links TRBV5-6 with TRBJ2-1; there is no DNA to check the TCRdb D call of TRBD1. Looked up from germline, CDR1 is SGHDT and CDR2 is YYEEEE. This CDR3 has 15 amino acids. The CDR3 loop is CASSRGTGVRNEQFF.

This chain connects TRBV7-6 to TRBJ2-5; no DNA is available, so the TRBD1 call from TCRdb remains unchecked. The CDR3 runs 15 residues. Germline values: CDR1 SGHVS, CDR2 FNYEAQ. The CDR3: CASSPRPGSGETQYF.

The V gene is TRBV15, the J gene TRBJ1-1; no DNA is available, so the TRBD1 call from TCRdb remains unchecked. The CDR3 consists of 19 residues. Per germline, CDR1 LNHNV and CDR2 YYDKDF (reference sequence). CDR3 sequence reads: CATSRDFPASTGSNTEAFF.

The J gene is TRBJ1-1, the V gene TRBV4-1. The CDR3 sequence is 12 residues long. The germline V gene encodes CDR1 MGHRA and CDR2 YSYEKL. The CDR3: CASSQDHTEAFF.

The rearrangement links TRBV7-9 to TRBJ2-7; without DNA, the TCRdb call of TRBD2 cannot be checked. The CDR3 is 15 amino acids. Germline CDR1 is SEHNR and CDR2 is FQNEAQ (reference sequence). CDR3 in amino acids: CASSLGPSGAYEQYF.

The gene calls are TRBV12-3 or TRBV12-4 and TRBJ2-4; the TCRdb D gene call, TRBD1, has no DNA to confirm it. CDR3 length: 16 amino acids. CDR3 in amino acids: CASSLQGTLAKNIQYF.

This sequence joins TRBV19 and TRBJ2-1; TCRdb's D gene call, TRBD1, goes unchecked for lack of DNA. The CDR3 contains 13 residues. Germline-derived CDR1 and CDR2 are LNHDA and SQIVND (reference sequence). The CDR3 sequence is CASTPDSYNEQFF.

This CDR3 is CASSLPYTEAFF. The chain uses TRBV13 and TRBJ1-1. This CDR3 region has 12 residues. CDR1 is PRHDT and CDR2 is FYEKMQ in the germline V gene (reference sequence).

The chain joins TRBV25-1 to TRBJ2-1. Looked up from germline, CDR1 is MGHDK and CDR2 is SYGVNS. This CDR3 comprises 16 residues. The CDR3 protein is CASSELGRHSYNEQFF.

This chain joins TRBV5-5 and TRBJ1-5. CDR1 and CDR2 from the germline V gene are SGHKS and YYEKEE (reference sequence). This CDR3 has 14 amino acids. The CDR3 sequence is CASSLPGLNQPQHF.

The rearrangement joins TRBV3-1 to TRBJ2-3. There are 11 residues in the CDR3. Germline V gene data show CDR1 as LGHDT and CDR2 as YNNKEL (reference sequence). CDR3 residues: CASSQVDTQYF.

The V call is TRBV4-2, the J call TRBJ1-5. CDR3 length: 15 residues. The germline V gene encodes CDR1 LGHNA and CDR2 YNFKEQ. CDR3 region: CASSHAEISNQPQHF.

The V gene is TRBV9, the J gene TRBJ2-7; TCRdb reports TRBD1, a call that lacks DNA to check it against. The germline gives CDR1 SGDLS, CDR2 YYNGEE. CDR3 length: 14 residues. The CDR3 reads CASSDGQGGYEQYF.

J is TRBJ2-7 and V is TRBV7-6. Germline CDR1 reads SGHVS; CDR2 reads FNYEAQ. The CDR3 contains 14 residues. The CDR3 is CASSLAPGPYEQYF. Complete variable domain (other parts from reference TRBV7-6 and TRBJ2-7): GAGVSQSPRYKVTKRGQDVALRCDPISGHVSLYWYRQALGQGPEFLTYFNYEAQQDKSGLPNDRFSAERPEGSISTLTIQRTEQRDSAMYRCASSLAPGPYEQYFGPGTRLTVT.

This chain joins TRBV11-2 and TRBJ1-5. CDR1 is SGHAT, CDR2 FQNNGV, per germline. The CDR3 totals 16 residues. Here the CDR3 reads CASSLTSGRDNQPQHF.